The 22 T cell receptor beta chains below all came from one sample that was sequenced in a study of T cells in narcolepsy. The repertoire was sequenced with immunoSEQ multiplex PCR; TCRdb's copy has only in-frame clones and lacks some. This repertoire shows roughly 20,000 clones, around 86% found once; its top ten account for 1.5% to 2%. Sequenced: memory (CD45RA-) CD4+ T cells from blood. The receptor set was obtained from a human donor in good health.

This clone was seen only a few times. The chain is built from TRBV2 and TRBJ2-1; TRBD2 matches 10 bases. The V segment lost 4 bases and the J segment 9 bases; nucleotides outside the gene matches: 9. Germline CDR1 SNHLY, CDR2 FYNNEI. This CDR3 contains 15 residues. The CDR3 DNA reads as TGTGCCAGCAGTGGTCTAGCGGGGGCCGCCGGTGAGCAGTTCTTC. Its translation is CASSGLAGAAGEQFF. Combining the CDR3 with reference TRBV2 and TRBJ2-1 gives the whole variable domain EPEVTQTPSHQVTQMGQEVILRCVPISNHLYFYWYRQILGQKVEFLVSFYNNEISEKSEIFDDQFSVERPDGSNFTLKIRSTKLEDSAMYFCASSGLAGAAGEQFFGPGTRLTVL.

CDR3 nucleotide sequence: TGTGCCAGTGGACCTGGAACTAGCAGCCCGTCCTACGAGCAGTACTTC. The encoded protein is CASGPGTSSPSYEQYF. This chain joins TRBV19 and TRBJ2-7, with D possibly matching TRBD2 (6 bases). The CDR3 extends over 16 amino acids. Germline CDR1 is LNHDA and CDR2 is SQIVND (reference sequence). Trimming left V 8 bases short and J 1 base short, with 21 bases between.

The chain is built from TRBV27 and TRBJ2-1; 9 bases match TRBD1. In germline, CDR1 is MNHEY, CDR2 SMNVEV (reference sequence). J lost 3 bases, V lost 7 bases, and 10 bases had no gene match. This CDR3 has 16 amino acids. The CDR3 spells CASKTEQGAYYNEQFF. The CDR3 DNA is TGTGCCAGCAAAACCGAACAGGGGGCGTACTACAATGAGCAGTTCTTC.

The rearrangement joins TRBV29-1 to TRBJ2-7; 14 nucleotides match TRBD2. Germline V gene data show CDR1 as SQVTM and CDR2 as ANQGSEA. The CDR3 length is 13 residues. The trim removed 6 bases at V and 4 bases at J, leaving 2 bases unmatched. Written as DNA, the CDR3 is TGCAGCGTCGGACTAGCGGGAGGTTACGAGCAGTACTTC. Its protein is CSVGLAGGYEQYF.

This clone has only a few counts. The chain carries TRBV30 and TRBJ1-3; D is undetermined. CDR3 length: 13 residues. V lost 2 bases and J 7 bases, leaving 12 bases between the germline ends. Germline V gene sequence: CDR1 GTSNPN, CDR2 SVGIG (reference sequence). CDR3 loop: CAWSSERVNTIYF. In DNA form, the CDR3 reads TGTGCCTGGAGTAGCGAGAGAGTGAACACCATATATTTT.

Worth noting for this clone: Different DNA sequences within this sample yield the same CDR3. The V call is TRBV6-1, the J call TRBJ2-5; 11 bases map to TRBD2. The germline V gene has CDR1 MNHNS and CDR2 SASEGT. The CDR3 has 14 amino acids. The ends lost 6 bases at V and 5 bases at J; junction bases unmatched: 5. The CDR3 nucleotides are TGTGCCAGCAGACCTAGCGGGAGGTGGGAGACCCAGTACTTC. Translating it yields CASRPSGRWETQYF.

J is TRBJ2-3 and V is TRBV19; perhaps TRBD2 as D (6 bases). Trimming removed 3 bases from V and 8 bases from J, with 9 bases in between. The germline gives CDR1 LNHDA, CDR2 SQIVND (reference sequence). The CDR3 length is 12 residues. In DNA form, the CDR3 reads TGTGCCAGTAGTATCCGGGGAGGTACGCAGTATTTT. Its protein is CASSIRGGTQYF. Using reference TRBV19 and TRBJ2-3 for the parts outside the CDR3, the full variable domain is DGGITQSPKYLFRKEGQNVTLSCEQNLNHDAMYWYRQDPGQGLRLIYYSQIVNDFQKGDIAEGYSVSREKKESFPLTVTSAQKNPTAFYLCASSIRGGTQYFGPGTRLTVL.

The rearrangement links TRBV6-5 to TRBJ2-7, with TRBD1 matching over 9 bases. Germline CDR1 is MNHEY and CDR2 is SVGAGI. Trimming took 4 bases from V and 1 from J; bases not matched to a gene: 5. The CDR3 covers 15 residues. CDR3 bases: TGTGCCAGCAGTTTTTCCGGGACAGGGTCCTACGAGCAGTACTTC. Protein product: CASSFSGTGSYEQYF.

This clone was recorded once. The CDR3 reads CASSHGTGETEAFF. CDR3 DNA sequence: TGCGCCAGCAGCCACGGGACAGGGGAGACTGAAGCTTTCTTT. The chain has TRBV4-1 and TRBJ1-1; 10 nucleotides line up with TRBD1. CDR3 size: 14 residues. Germline V CDR1 and CDR2: MGHRA, YSYEKL. The V and J ends lost 3 bases and 5 bases, in that order; junction bases with no gene match: 3.

This chain joins TRBV7-9 and TRBJ2-2; no clear D gene. Germline CDR1 and CDR2: SEHNR and FQNEAQ (reference sequence). Trimming took 4 bases from V and 7 from J, leaving 4 bases between them. CDR3 length: 11 residues. This chain's CDR3 is CASSSYGELFF. The CDR3 DNA reads TGTGCCAGCAGCTCTTACGGGGAGCTGTTTTTT.

This clone was observed a single time. This chain uses TRBV7-2 with TRBJ2-7; the D gene is possibly TRBD1 (5 bases). Germline V CDR1 and CDR2: SGHTA, FQGNSA. The V end was cut by 0 bases, the J end by 3 bases, with 9 bases between. The CDR3 length is 14 residues. The CDR3 DNA reads as TGTGCCAGCAGCTTAGCGCAAGGGGACTACGAGCAGTACTTC. It is translated as CASSLAQGDYEQYF.

This clone was counted between two and nine times. This rearrangement joins TRBV5-8 to TRBJ2-7; D unclear. Germline assignment: CDR1 SGHTS and CDR2 YDEGEE. The CDR3 totals 11 residues. The CDR3 here is CASSLIVSWAV. In nucleotides, the CDR3 is TGTGCCAGCAGCTTGATAGTATCTTGGGCGGTC.

The rearrangement links TRBV6-1 to TRBJ1-3, with D perhaps matching TRBD1 (5 bases). The CDR3 spans 15 residues. Germline values: CDR1 MNHNS, CDR2 SASEGT. Trimming removed 4 bases at V and 4 bases at J, with 14 bases between. CDR3 bases: TGTGCCAGCAGTGCGGGGGGAGAGGGAGGAAACACCATATATTTT. This translates into CASSAGGEGGNTIYF.

The genes are TRBV27 and TRBJ1-6; the D is unclear. The CDR3 sequence is 15 residues long. Germline V CDR1 and CDR2: MNHEY, SMNVEV (reference sequence). The V end was cut by 3 bases, the J end by 4 bases, with 10 bases between. The CDR3 bases are TGTGCCAGCAGTTTTTATGGGCTTTATAATTCACCCCTCCACTTT. Residues: CASSFYGLYNSPLHF.

J is TRBJ2-2 and V is TRBV7-9; D remains ambiguous. Germline CDR1 is SEHNR and CDR2 is FQNEAQ (reference sequence). This CDR3 has 12 residues. V was trimmed by 3 bases and J by 4 bases, leaving 3 bases between them. The CDR3 DNA is TGTGCCAGCAGCTTTTCCACCGGGGAGCTGTTTTTT. Its protein product is CASSFSTGELFF.

This clone was seen a handful of times. The V call is TRBV28, the J call TRBJ1-5; 7 nucleotides agree with TRBD1. From germline, CDR1 is MDHEN and CDR2 SYDVKM. The J segment lost 2 bases and the V segment lost 6 bases, leaving 4 bases of the junction unmatched. CDR3 length: 14 residues. The CDR3 region is CASREGAGNQPQHF. For the CDR3, the DNA is TGTGCCAGCAGGGAGGGGGCCGGCAATCAGCCCCAGCATTTT. Variable domain in full (rest from reference TRBV28 and TRBJ1-5): DVKVTQSSRYLVKRTGEKVFLECVQDMDHENMFWYRQDPGLGLRLIYFSYDVKMKEKGDIPEGYSVSREKKERFSLILESASTNQTSMYLCASREGAGNQPQHFGDGTRLSIL.

This clone was detected a few times. J is TRBJ2-1 and V is TRBV2, with 7 bases aligning to TRBD1. The CDR3 is 14 residues long. Germline loops: CDR1 SNHLY, CDR2 FYNNEI. V trimming: 2 bases; J trimming: 14 bases; junction bases outside the gene matches: 12. The CDR3 bases are TGTGCCAGCAGTGAAAAGGGGGCAGCGTGGAAAAAGTTCTTC. Translating it yields CASSEKGAAWKKFF.

J is TRBJ1-2 and V is TRBV6-6; TRBD1 is a possible D gene (6 bases). V was clipped by 5 bases and J by 4 bases, with 20 bases between them. The CDR3 totals 16 residues. Germline-derived CDR1 and CDR2 are MNHNY and SVGAGI (reference sequence). The CDR3 nucleotides read TGTGCCAGCAGTCAAACCGTTTCGACAGGCTTCTATGGCTACACCTTC. It translates to CASSQTVSTGFYGYTF.

The J gene is TRBJ1-4, the V gene TRBV7-8, with D maybe TRBD1 (5 bases). The V and J ends lost 5 bases and 5 bases respectively, with 18 bases between them. The CDR3 length is 16 residues. Germline CDR1 reads SGHVS; CDR2 reads FQNEAQ. The CDR3 is CASSPPSGSLNEKLFF. The CDR3 nucleotides read TGTGCCAGCAGCCCGCCCTCAGGGTCCCTAAATGAAAAACTGTTTTTT.

The chain has TRBV9 and TRBJ1-5; D might be TRBD1 (6 bases). The CDR3 contains 16 residues. Trimming took off 1 base at V and 4 bases at J, with 15 bases between the two ends. Germline CDR1 is SGDLS and CDR2 is YYNGEE. The CDR3 bases are TGTGCCAGCAGCGTAAATTCGAACAGGGTGAATCAGCCCCAGCATTTT. As protein: CASSVNSNRVNQPQHF.

This clone is judged medium-sized. This rearrangement joins TRBV6-5 to TRBJ1-4; D might be TRBD1 (6 bases). The germline V and J ends were trimmed by 6 bases and 10 bases, with 15 bases remaining between them. Germline CDR1 and CDR2: MNHEY and SVGAGI. This CDR3 has 13 amino acids. CDR3 sequence (DNA): TGTGCCAGCAGAGAACCACAGGGCTCAAAACTGTTTTTT. It is translated as CASREPQGSKLFF.

This sequence joins TRBV2 and TRBJ2-1; 15 bases match TRBD2. The germline CDR1 and CDR2 sequences are SNHLY and FYNNEI. V shed 8 bases, J shed 10 bases, and the junction held 6 bases outside the gene matches. CDR3 size: 14 residues. Here the CDR3 DNA reads TGTGCCAGCTGGACTAGCGGGGGGGCTGGAGAGCAGTTCTTC. Translated: CASWTSGGAGEQFF.